This TCR beta chain derives from a study of molecular identifiers for immune sequencing clone quantification. Remarks on this clonotype: A much larger clone differs from this one at a single base, so this may be a read error.

TCRdb passed the PCR reads through MiXCR, listing each CDR3 protein once. This sample yields just under 650,000 distinct CDR3 sequences, of which less than 20% are seen a single time; roughly 0.9% belongs to the top ten. The receptor's source is a human donor in good health. Some libraries in this study had Jurkat cell RNA spiked in. Material: naive CD8+ T cells from blood, with Jurkat cell RNA spiked in. This sample's subset: FACS-sorted CD8+CD4-CCR7+CD45RA+ naive T cells.

CDR3 protein: CASSFVVMDKNIQYF. The CDR3 coding sequence is TGTGCCAGCAGTTTTGTGGTAATGGACAAAAACATTCAGTACTTC. This chain connects TRBV12-3 or TRBV12-4 to TRBJ2-4; D remains ambiguous. This CDR3 is 15 amino acids long. Trimming removed 3 bases at V and 3 bases at J, with 12 bases between.